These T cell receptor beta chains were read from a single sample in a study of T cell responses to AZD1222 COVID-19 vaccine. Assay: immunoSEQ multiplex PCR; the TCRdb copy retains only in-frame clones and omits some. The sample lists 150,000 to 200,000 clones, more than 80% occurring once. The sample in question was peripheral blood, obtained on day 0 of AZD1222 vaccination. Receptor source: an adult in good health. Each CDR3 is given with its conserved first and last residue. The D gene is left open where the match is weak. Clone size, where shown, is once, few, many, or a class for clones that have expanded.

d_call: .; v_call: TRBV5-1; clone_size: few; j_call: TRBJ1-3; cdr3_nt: TGCGCCAGCAGATCGAGCTCTGGAAACACCATATATTTT; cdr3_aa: CASRSSSGNTIYF
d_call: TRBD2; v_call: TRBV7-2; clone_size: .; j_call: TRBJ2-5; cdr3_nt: TGTGCCAGCAGCCTGACTAGCGGGAGAGAGACCCAGTACTTC; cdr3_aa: CASSLTSGRETQYF
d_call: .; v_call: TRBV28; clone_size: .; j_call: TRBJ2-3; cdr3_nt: TGTGCCAGCAGTTTGAGCCGGCTAGCTCTTTCGGGTACGCAGTATTTT; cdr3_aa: CASSLSRLALSGTQYF
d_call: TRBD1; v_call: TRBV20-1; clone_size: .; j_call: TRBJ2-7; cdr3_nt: TGCAGTGCGAGTCCGGGACAGGGCTACGAGCAGTACTTC; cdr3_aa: CSASPGQGYEQYF
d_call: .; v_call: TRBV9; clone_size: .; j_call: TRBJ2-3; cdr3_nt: TGTGCCAGCAGCGTAGGTTATCCTACTAGGGGGAACACAGATACGCAGTATTTT; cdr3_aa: CASSVGYPTRGNTDTQYF
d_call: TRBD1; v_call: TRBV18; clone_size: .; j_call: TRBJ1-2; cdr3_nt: TGTGCCAGCTCACGAACGGAAACAGGGGGCTATGGCTACACCTTC; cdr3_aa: CASSRTETGGYGYTF
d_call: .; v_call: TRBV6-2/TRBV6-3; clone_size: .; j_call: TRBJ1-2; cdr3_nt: TGTGCCAGCAGTCTCTCCGGGCATGGCTACACCTTC; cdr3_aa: CASSLSGHGYTF
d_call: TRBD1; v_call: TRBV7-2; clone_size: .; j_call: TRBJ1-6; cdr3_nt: TGTGCCAGCAGCCCTAGGCAGGGGGTCCATTCACCCCTCCACTTT; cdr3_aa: CASSPRQGVHSPLHF
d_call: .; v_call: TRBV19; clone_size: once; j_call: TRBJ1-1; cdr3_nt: TGTGCCAGTAGTATTCTAGTCGGGAACACTGAAGCTTTCTTT; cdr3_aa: CASSILVGNTEAFF
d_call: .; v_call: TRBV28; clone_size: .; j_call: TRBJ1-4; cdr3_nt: TGTGCCAGCAGTTTGATTGGGTCTGGAGAAAAACTGTTTTTT; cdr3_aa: CASSLIGSGEKLFF
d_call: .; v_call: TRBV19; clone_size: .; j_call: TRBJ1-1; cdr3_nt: TGTGCCAGTATCGGGACGGGTGACATGAACACTGAAGCTTTCTTT; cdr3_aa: CASIGTGDMNTEAFF
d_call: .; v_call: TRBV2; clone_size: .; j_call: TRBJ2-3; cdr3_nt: TGTGCCAGCAGTGAGAGTAAAGATACGCAGTATTTT; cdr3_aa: CASSESKDTQYF
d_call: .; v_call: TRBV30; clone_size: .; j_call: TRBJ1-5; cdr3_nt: TGTGCCTGGAGTGTAGGGGCAGGGGATCAGCCCCAGCATTTT; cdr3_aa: CAWSVGAGDQPQHF
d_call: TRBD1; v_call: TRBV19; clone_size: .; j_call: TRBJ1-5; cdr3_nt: TGTGCCAGTAGTATAGGGCCCCGACAGGGTAATCAGCCCCAGCATTTT; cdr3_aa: CASSIGPRQGNQPQHF
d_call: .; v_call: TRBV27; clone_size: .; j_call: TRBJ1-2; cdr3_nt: TGTGCCAGCAGCGGCCACTTCTACTATGGCTACACCTTC; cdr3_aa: CASSGHFYYGYTF
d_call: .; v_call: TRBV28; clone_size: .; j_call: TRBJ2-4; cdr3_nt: TGTGCCAGCAGTTTAGGGACGCACGGGGACATTCAGTACTTC; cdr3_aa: CASSLGTHGDIQYF
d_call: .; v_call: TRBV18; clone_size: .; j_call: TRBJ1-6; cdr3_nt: TGTGCCAGCTCGCCCTGGGACATTAATAATTCACCCCTCCACTTT; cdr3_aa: CASSPWDINNSPLHF
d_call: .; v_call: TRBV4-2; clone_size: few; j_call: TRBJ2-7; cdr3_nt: TGTGCCAGCAGCCCCGGTGACGGGACGGGCTACGAGCAGTACTTC; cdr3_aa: CASSPGDGTGYEQYF
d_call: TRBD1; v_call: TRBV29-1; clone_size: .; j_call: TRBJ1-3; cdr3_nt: TGCAGCGTTGGGACAGGGTCTGGAAACACCATATATTTT; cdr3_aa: CSVGTGSGNTIYF
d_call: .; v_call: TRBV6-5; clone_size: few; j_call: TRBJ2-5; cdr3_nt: TGTGCCAGCACGGTGGTGTACGGAGAGACCCAGTACTTC; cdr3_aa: CASTVVYGETQYF
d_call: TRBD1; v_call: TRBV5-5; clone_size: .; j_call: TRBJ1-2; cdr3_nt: TGTGCCAGCAGGGAGACAGGGGGCGCCGGCTATGGCTACACCTTC; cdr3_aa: CASRETGGAGYGYTF
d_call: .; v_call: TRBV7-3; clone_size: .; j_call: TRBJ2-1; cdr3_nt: TGTGCCAGCAGCCCCCAGCCAGGTGAGCAGTTCTTC; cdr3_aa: CASSPQPGEQFF
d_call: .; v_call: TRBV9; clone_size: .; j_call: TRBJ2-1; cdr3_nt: TGTGCCAGCAGCTTAGGACAGATCAATGAGCAGTTCTTC; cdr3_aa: CASSLGQINEQFF
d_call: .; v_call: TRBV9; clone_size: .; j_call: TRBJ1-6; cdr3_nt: TGTGCCAGCAGACCACCCTCTGGGGATAATTCACCCCTCCACTTT; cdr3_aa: CASRPPSGDNSPLHF
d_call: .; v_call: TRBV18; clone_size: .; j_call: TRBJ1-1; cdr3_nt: TGTGCCAGCTCACCCCCCGGGGCGACTGAAGCTTTCTTT; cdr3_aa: CASSPPGATEAFF
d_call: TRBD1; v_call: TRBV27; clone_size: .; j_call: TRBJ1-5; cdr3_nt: TGTGCCAGCAGTTTGGACAGGGCTCAGCCCCAGCATTTT; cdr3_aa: CASSLDRAQPQHF
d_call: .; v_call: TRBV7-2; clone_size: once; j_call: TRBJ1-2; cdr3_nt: TGTGCCAGCAGCCTAGCTGCGACAGCTTCTCGGGTTCCCTACACCTTC; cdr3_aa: CASSLAATASRVPYTF
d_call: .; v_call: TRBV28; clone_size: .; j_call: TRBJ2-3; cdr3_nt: TGTGCCAGTTCTCCCGTGTTCGTCCTTGGGACAGATACGCAGTATTTT; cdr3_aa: CASSPVFVLGTDTQYF
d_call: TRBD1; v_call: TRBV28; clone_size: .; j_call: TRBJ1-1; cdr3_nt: TGTGCCAGCAACGACAGGGTTCGGACTGAAGCTTTCTTT; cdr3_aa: CASNDRVRTEAFF
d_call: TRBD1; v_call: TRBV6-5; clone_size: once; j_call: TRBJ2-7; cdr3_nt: TGTGCCAGCAGTTACTACAGGGGGCCTCATTACGAGCAGTACTTC; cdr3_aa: CASSYYRGPHYEQYF
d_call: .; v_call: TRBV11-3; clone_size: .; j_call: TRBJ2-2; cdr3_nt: TGTGCCAGCAGCTTCGGACGGACGAACACCGGGGAGCTGTTTTTT; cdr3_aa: CASSFGRTNTGELFF
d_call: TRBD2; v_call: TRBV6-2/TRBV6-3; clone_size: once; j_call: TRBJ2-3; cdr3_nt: TGTGCCAGCAGTTATGAGGCGGGAGTGGCAGATACGCAGTATTTT; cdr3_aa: CASSYEAGVADTQYF
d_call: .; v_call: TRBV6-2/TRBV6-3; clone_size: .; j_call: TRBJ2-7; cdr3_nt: TGTGCCAGCAGTTACAGCGCGGACCCAGGCGACGAGCAGTACTTC; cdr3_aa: CASSYSADPGDEQYF
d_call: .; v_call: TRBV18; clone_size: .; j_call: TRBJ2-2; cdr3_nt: TGTGCCAGCTCACCACCGAATCGGGAGCGGGCCGGGGAGCTGTTTTTT; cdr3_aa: CASSPPNRERAGELFF
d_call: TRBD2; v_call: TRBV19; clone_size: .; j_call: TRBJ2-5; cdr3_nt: TGTGCCAGTAGTATGACTAGCGGCCAAGAGACCCAGTACTTC; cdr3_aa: CASSMTSGQETQYF
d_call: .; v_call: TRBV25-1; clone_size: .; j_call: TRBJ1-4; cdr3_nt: TGTGCCAGCAGTGAAGATGCCTCCTATAATGAAAAACTGTTTTTT; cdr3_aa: CASSEDASYNEKLFF
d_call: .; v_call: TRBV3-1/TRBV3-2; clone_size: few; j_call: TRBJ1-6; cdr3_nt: TGTGCCAGCAGCCAAGGTTCAGGAAAAAATTCACCCCTCCACTTT; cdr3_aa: CASSQGSGKNSPLHF
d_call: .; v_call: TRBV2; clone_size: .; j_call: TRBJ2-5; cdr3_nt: TGTGCCAGCGGCGGCGGAACGGGAGAGACCCAGTACTTC; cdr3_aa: CASGGGTGETQYF
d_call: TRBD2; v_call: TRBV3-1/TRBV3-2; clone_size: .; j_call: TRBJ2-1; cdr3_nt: TGTGCCAGCAGCCTGGGCGGGCTAGCGGGGGGCAGACGCGAGTTCTTC; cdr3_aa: CASSLGGLAGGRREFF
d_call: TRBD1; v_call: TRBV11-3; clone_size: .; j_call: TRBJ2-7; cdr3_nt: TGTGCCAGCAGCCGAAGACAGGGGATGAGGGACGAGCAGTACTTC; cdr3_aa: CASSRRQGMRDEQYF
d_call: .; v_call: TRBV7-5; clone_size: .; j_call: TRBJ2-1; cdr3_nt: TGTGCCAGAAGCTTATCCGGACTAGCACCCTCCTATGATGAGCAGTTCTTC; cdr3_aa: CARSLSGLAPSYDEQFF